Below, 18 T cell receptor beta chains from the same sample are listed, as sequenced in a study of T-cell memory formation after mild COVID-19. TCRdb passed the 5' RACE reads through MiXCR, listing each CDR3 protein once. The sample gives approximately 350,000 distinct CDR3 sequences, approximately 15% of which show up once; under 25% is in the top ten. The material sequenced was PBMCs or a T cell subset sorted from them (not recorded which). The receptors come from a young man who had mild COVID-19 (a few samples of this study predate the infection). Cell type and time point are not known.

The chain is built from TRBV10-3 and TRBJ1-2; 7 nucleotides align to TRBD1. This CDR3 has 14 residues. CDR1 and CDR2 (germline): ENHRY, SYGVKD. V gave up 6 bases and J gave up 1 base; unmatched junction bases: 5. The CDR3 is CAISRDSLNYGYTF. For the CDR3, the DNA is TGTGCCATCAGCAGGGACAGCCTTAACTATGGCTACACCTTC.

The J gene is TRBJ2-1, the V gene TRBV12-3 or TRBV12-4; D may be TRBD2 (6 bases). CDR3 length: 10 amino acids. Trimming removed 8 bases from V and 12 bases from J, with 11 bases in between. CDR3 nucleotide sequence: TGTGCCAGCGCCGGGGGAGGGCAGTTCTTC. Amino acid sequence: CASAGGGQFF.

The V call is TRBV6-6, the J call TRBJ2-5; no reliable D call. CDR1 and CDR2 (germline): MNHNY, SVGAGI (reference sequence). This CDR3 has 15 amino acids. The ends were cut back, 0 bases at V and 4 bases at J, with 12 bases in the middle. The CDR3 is CASSYSNLVGETQYF. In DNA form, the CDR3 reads TGTGCCAGCAGTTACTCGAACCTGGTTGGAGAGACCCAGTACTTC.

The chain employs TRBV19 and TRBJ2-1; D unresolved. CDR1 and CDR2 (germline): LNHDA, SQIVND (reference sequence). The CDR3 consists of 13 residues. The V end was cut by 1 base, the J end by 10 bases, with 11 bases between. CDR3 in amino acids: CASSIGRSREQFF. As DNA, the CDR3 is TGTGCCAGTAGTATAGGTCGGAGCCGGGAGCAGTTCTTC. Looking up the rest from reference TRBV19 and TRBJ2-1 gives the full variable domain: DGGITQSPKYLFRKEGQNVTLSCEQNLNHDAMYWYRQDPGQGLRLIYYSQIVNDFQKGDIAEGYSVSREKKESFPLTVTSAQKNPTAFYLCASSIGRSREQFFGPGTRLTVL.

The CDR3 nucleotides are TGTGCCATCAGTATTACAGGGGTGAGAAACGAGCAGTACTTC. Encoded protein: CAISITGVRNEQYF. The chain uses TRBV10-3 and TRBJ2-7; 7 nucleotides match TRBD1. The CDR3 runs to 14 residues. Per germline, CDR1 ENHRY and CDR2 SYGVKD. Germline trimming cut 5 bases from V and 5 bases from J; bases unmatched to any gene: 9.

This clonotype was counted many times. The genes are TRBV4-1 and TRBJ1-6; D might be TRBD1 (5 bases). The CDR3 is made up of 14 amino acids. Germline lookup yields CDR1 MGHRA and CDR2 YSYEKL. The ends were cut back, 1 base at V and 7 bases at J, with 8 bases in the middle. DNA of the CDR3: TGCGCCAGCAGCCAAGGACGGACAAATTCACCCCTCCACTTT. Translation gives CASSQGRTNSPLHF.

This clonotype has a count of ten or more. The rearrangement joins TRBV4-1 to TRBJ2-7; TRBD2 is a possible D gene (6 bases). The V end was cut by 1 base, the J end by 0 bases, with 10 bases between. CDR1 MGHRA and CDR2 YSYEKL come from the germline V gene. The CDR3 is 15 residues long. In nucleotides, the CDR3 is TGCGCCAGCAGCCAAGGACTAGTGGTCTCCTACGAGCAGTACTTC. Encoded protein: CASSQGLVVSYEQYF.

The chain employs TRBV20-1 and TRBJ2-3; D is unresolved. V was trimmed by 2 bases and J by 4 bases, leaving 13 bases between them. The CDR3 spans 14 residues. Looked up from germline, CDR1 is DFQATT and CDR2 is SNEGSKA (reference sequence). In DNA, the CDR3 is TGCAGTGCTAGATTAAACAGTGTTCCAGATACGCAGTATTTT. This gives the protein CSARLNSVPDTQYF.

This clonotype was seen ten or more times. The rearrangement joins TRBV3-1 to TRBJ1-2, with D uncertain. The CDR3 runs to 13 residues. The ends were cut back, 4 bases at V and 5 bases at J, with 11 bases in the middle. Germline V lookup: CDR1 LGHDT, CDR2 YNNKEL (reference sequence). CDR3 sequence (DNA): TGTGCCAGCAGCCGTGCAGGATATTATGGCTACACCTTC. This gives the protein CASSRAGYYGYTF.

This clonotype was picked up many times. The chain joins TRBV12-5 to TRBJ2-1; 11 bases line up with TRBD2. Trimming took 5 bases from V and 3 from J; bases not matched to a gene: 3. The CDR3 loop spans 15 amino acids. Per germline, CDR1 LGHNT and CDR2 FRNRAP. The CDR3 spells CASGKTSGGYNEQFF. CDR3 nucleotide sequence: TGTGCTAGTGGTAAAACTAGCGGGGGCTACAATGAGCAGTTCTTC.

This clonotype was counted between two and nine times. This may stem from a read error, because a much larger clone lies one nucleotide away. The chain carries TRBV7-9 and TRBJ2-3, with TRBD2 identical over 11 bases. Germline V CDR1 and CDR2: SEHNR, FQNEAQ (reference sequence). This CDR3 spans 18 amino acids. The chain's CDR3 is CSSSFPLRLAGIVNTQYF. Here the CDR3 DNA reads TGTTCCAGCAGCTTTCCCCTTCGACTAGCGGGGATTGTGAATACGCAGTATTTT.

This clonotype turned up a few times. In nucleotides, the CDR3 is TGTGCCAGCAGCTACTTAGAGATGTTCGGAACGCAGTATTTT. Its protein is CASSYLEMFGTQYF. The chain uses TRBV7-9 and TRBJ2-3; the D is unclear. The V end lost 4 bases, the J end lost 9 bases, and 17 bases lay between the germline ends. The germline V gene encodes CDR1 SEHNR and CDR2 FQNEAQ (reference sequence). The CDR3 spans 14 residues.

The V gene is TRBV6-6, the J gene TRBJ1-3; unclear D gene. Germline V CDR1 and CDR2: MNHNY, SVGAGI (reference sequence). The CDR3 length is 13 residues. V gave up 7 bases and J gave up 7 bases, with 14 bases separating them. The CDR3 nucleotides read TGTGCCAGCAACCGCAGGTCCTGGAACACCATATATTTT. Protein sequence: CASNRRSWNTIYF.

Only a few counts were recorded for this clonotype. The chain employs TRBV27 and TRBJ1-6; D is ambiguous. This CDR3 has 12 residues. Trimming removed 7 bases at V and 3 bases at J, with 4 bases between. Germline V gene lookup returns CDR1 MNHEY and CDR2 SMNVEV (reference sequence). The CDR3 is CASTGYNSPLHF. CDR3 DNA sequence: TGTGCCAGCACCGGCTATAATTCACCCCTCCACTTT.

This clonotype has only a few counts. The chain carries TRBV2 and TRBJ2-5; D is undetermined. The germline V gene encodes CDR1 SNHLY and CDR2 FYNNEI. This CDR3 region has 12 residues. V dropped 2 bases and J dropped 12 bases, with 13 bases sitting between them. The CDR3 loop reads CASSEQGSDKYF. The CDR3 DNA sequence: TGTGCCAGCAGTGAACAAGGCAGCGATAAGTACTTC.

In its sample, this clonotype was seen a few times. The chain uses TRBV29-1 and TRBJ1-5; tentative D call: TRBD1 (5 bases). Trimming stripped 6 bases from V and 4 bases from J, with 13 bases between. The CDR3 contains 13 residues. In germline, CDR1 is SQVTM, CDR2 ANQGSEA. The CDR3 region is CSVGTENNQPQHF. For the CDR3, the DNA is TGCAGCGTCGGGACGGAGAATAATCAGCCCCAGCATTTT.

In DNA form, the CDR3 reads TGTGCCAGCGGCGACGGGCGGGGGGCCAAAGGAGTCTACGAGCAGTACTTC. Translating gives CASGDGRGAKGVYEQYF. J is TRBJ2-7 and V is TRBV7-9; 8 nucleotides align to TRBD2. Germline lookup yields CDR1 SEHNR and CDR2 FQNEAQ (reference sequence). CDR3 length equals 17 residues. V dropped 8 bases and J dropped 3; count of bases not matched to a gene: 18.

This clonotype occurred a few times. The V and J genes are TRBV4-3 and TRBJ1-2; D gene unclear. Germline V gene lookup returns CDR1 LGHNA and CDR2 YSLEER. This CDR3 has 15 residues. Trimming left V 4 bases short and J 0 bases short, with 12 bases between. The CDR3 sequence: CASSLTAKPNYGYTF. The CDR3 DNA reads TGCGCCAGCAGCCTAACAGCCAAGCCTAACTATGGCTACACCTTC.